Sequencing of this TCR beta chain was carried out in a study of blood T cell repertoires in COVID-19. For the study at large: Samples taken during acute and convalescent COVID-19 were collected in the United States, Italy and Spain.

V was shortened by 8 bases and J by 0 bases, with 14 bases between the two germline ends. CDR3 length: 14 residues. Germline V gene lookup returns CDR1 GTSNPN and CDR2 SVGIG (reference sequence). Per the original methods: Nucleated cell number was recorded as an estimate derived from reference gene primer amplification. TCRdb's table, derived via immunoSEQ multiplex PCR, lists solely in-frame clones and lacks some. V and J calls and clone size come straight from that table; D and trimming were deduced from the DNA. This sample has around 260,000 clones, with around 87% found just once. The TCR sequence derives from a woman aged 55-70 years with COVID-19, enrolled during active disease. V gene TRBV30 combines with J gene TRBJ1-3, with D tentatively TRBD1 (5 bases). Specimen: peripheral blood. CDR3 DNA: TGTGCCGGTGATAGGGGACTCTCTGGAAACACCATATATTTT. Encoded protein: CAGDRGLSGNTIYF. The whole variable domain, filled in from reference TRBV30 and TRBJ1-3, reads SQTIHQWPATLVQPVGSPLSLECTVEGTSNPNLYWYRQAAGRGLQLLFYSVGIGQISSEVPQNLSASRPQDRQFILSSKKLLLSDSGFYLCAGDRGLSGNTIYFGEGSWLTVV.